What follows are 3 T cell receptor beta chains derived from one specimen sequenced in a study of T-cell memory formation after mild COVID-19. One entry per CDR3 protein, called by TCRdb with MiXCR from the 5' RACE reads. This table has hundreds of thousands of distinct CDR3 sequences, approximately 15% appearing once. Sequences were obtained from PBMCs or a T cell subset sorted from them (not recorded which). Every receptor here comes from a man younger than 30 who had mild COVID-19 (a few samples of this study predate the infection). Cell type and time point are not known.

A few counts support this clonotype. This sequence joins TRBV4-3 and TRBJ1-2; possible D gene TRBD1, 6 bases. Trimming took 0 bases from V and 3 from J, leaving 11 bases between them. The CDR3 is 15 residues long. Germline V gene lookup returns CDR1 LGHNA and CDR2 YSLEER. This CDR3 reads CASSQDWRTDYGYTF. CDR3 bases: TGCGCCAGCAGCCAAGACTGGCGGACAGACTATGGCTACACCTTC.

This clonotype came up a few times. The chain recombines TRBV6-1 with TRBJ2-5; D not resolved. Per the germline V gene, CDR1 is MNHNS and CDR2 is SASEGT. Trimming shortened V by 6 bases and J by 1 base, and 9 bases separated the two germline ends. The CDR3 covers 13 residues. The CDR3 spells CASSPVFQETQYF. CDR3 in DNA: TGTGCCAGCAGCCCAGTTTTCCAAGAGACCCAGTACTTC.

This clonotype showed up many times. V and J are TRBV29-1 and TRBJ2-5; a possible D gene is TRBD1 (6 bases). V was clipped by 3 bases and J by 2 bases, with 13 bases between them. In germline, CDR1 is SQVTM, CDR2 ANQGSEA. This CDR3 spans 14 amino acids. CDR3 bases: TGCAGCGTTGATGTCAGGGGCAGACAAGAGACCCAGTACTTC. Its translation: CSVDVRGRQETQYF.